A single sample is the source of the 9 T cell receptor beta chains below, sequenced in a study of T cell responses to AZD1222 COVID-19 vaccine. The assay was immunoSEQ multiplex PCR, and TCRdb's table has in-frame clones only and misses some. The sample has 90,000 to 150,000 clones, around nine tenths seen once. Specimen: peripheral blood, collected on day 0 of AZD1222 vaccination. Receptors were obtained from an adult in good health.

V usage is TRBV2 and J usage is TRBJ1-1, with no clear D. The CDR3 runs to 16 residues. V gave up 5 bases and J gave up 0 bases, with 16 bases separating them. Germline assignment: CDR1 SNHLY and CDR2 FYNNEI. The CDR3 protein is CASSPTPPGLNTEAFF. CDR3 DNA: TGTGCCAGCAGTCCGACCCCGCCAGGCTTGAACACTGAAGCTTTCTTT.

V is TRBV18 and J is TRBJ1-5; D remains unclear. This CDR3 region has 14 residues. Trimming removed 5 bases at V and 3 bases at J, with 11 bases between. Germline V gene lookup returns CDR1 KGHSH and CDR2 LQKENI. CDR3 protein: CASSREQNNQPQHF. CDR3 in DNA: TGTGCCAGCTCAAGGGAGCAGAACAATCAGCCCCAGCATTTT.

Note on this clone: The sample contains more than one DNA sequence encoding this CDR3. The rearrangement links TRBV20-1 to TRBJ1-1, with no clear D. With 3 bases removed from V and 1 base from J, the gap between germline ends came to 3 bases. Per germline, CDR1 DFQATT and CDR2 SNEGSKA (reference sequence). This CDR3 is 11 amino acids long. CDR3 amino acids: CSARANTEAFF. The DNA of the CDR3 is TGCAGTGCTAGGGCGAACACTGAAGCTTTCTTT.

The chain has TRBV24-1 and TRBJ2-2; D call uncertain. V was pared by 0 bases and J by 4 bases, with 11 bases between. Germline V lookup: CDR1 KGHDR, CDR2 SFDVKD. The CDR3 covers 16 residues. CDR3 sequence reads: CATSDLTSALTGELFF. CDR3 bases: TGTGCCACCAGTGATTTGACGTCGGCTCTCACCGGGGAGCTGTTTTTT.

V is TRBV5-4 and J is TRBJ1-5, with D perhaps TRBD1 (5 bases). This CDR3 has 14 amino acids. Germline CDR1 reads SGHNT; CDR2 reads YYREEE (reference sequence). Between the trimmed V and J ends, which lost 2 bases and 3 bases, there was a span of 9 bases. The CDR3 loop is CASSFGGVNQPQHF. DNA of the CDR3: TGTGCCAGCAGCTTCGGGGGGGTCAATCAGCCCCAGCATTTT.

This clone was picked up many times. This sequence joins TRBV3-1 (or the pseudogene TRBV3-2) and TRBJ2-7, with 14 bases lining up with TRBD2. Trimming cost V 7 bases and J 6 bases; bases outside gene matches: 5. The CDR3 spans 14 residues. Germline V lookup: CDR1 LGHDT, CDR2 YNNKEL (reference sequence). CDR3 in DNA: TGTGCCAGCAACAGAGGGACTAGCGGGGGCGAGCAGTACTTC. Translating gives CASNRGTSGGEQYF.

The J gene is TRBJ1-1, the V gene TRBV18, with a weak D call TRBD1 (5 bases). The ends were cut back, 2 bases at V and 1 base at J, with 8 bases in the middle. Germline assignment: CDR1 KGHSH and CDR2 LQKENI. The CDR3 extends over 14 amino acids. The DNA of the CDR3 is TGTGCCAGCTCACCAGGGCAGGGGAACACTGAAGCTTTCTTT. Amino acids: CASSPGQGNTEAFF.

V usage is TRBV9 and J usage is TRBJ1-1; a weak D match, TRBD1 (5 bases). This CDR3 comprises 12 residues. The germline V gene has CDR1 SGDLS and CDR2 YYNGEE. The germline V and J ends were trimmed by 2 bases and 11 bases, with 13 bases remaining between them. DNA of the CDR3: TGTGCCAGCAGCGTGTGGGACGGGAGGGCTTTCTTT. Translated, it gives CASSVWDGRAFF.

V and J are TRBV11-3 and TRBJ2-1; D is uncertain. V lost 2 bases and J lost 2, with 10 bases in between. Looked up from germline, CDR1 is SGHNT and CDR2 is YENEEA. The CDR3 is made up of 15 amino acids. This CDR3 reads CASSLYPGPYNEQFF. The CDR3 DNA sequence: TGTGCCAGCAGCTTATACCCGGGCCCCTACAATGAGCAGTTCTTC.